These 25 T cell receptor beta chains share one sample of origin, sequenced in a study of T cell responses to AZD1222 COVID-19 vaccine (dated by TCRdb to 2020 to 2023). The intended sense of this specimen's time point label: about 28 days (+/-7) after the second vaccine dose. Taken with the paper, the label for treatment or condition translates to: meningococcal conjugate vaccine given as trial control. Libraries were prepared through the immunoSEQ multiplex PCR assay. What TCRdb holds here is the immuneACCESS table cut down to in-frame rearrangements. Part of the clones is not present; checked against another copy, under half of the missing clones reflect an unresolved V gene, and the others are unexplained. The sample table shows around 220,000 clones, and around 94% are seen once. The leading ten clones occupy around 1.8% of the sample. This material consisted of peripheral blood, taken 28 days after the second dose of the MenACWY control vaccine. These receptors were obtained from an adult who received the MenACWY meningococcal vaccine as a control.

The chain has TRBV5-1 and TRBJ2-5; D is perhaps TRBD2 (5 bases). CDR1 is SGHRS and CDR2 is YFSETQ in the germline V gene. The CDR3 has 15 residues. Trimming cost V 4 bases and J 3 bases, with 16 bases left between them. The CDR3 loop reads CASSLNRGAEETQYF. In DNA form, the CDR3 reads TGCGCCAGCAGCCTAAACCGGGGAGCTGAAGAGACCCAGTACTTC.

The chain recombines TRBV27 with TRBJ2-7; 8 bases agree with TRBD2. The germline CDR1 and CDR2 sequences are MNHEY and SMNVEV (reference sequence). The CDR3 length is 14 residues. V was clipped by 4 bases and J by 6 bases; unmatched bases: 8. Written as DNA, the CDR3 is TGTGCCAGCAGTTCATCCGGGACTAGTTCCGAGCAGTACTTC. This translates into CASSSSGTSSEQYF.

The chain recombines TRBV28 with TRBJ2-7; D might be TRBD1 (6 bases). The germline CDR1 and CDR2 sequences are MDHEN and SYDVKM. Trimming took 1 base from V and 5 from J, leaving 21 bases between them. The CDR3 covers 17 residues. The CDR3 region is CASSLSDRLGARNEQYF. The CDR3 DNA is TGTGCCAGCAGTTTATCGGATAGGCTGGGGGCCAGAAACGAGCAGTACTTC. The full variable domain, rest sourced from reference TRBV28 and TRBJ2-7, is DVKVTQSSRYLVKRTGEKVFLECVQDMDHENMFWYRQDPGLGLRLIYFSYDVKMKEKGDIPEGYSVSREKKERFSLILESASTNQTSMYLCASSLSDRLGARNEQYFGPGTRLTVT.

The chain combines TRBV27 with TRBJ1-2, with 7 nucleotides matching TRBD1. Germline lookup yields CDR1 MNHEY and CDR2 SMNVEV (reference sequence). Trimming at V came to 0 bases and at J to 3 bases, leaving 10 bases not matched to a gene. The CDR3 consists of 17 residues. The CDR3 DNA sequence: TGTGCCAGCAGTTTATCCCCCCCGACAGGGTCGGACTATGGCTACACCTTC. Translating gives CASSLSPPTGSDYGYTF.

In DNA, the CDR3 is TGTGCCAGCAGCCGAGGACAGGGCGAGACCCAGTACTTC. Translated, it gives CASSRGQGETQYF. The chain couples TRBV7-9 to TRBJ2-5; 8 bases line up with TRBD1. The CDR3 covers 13 residues. The germline gives CDR1 SEHNR, CDR2 FQNEAQ (reference sequence). J gave up 5 bases and V 5 bases, and 4 bases lay outside the gene matches.

The chain uses TRBV11-1 and TRBJ2-7; D remains ambiguous. V was trimmed by 5 bases and J by 5 bases, leaving 22 bases between them. CDR1 is SGHAT, CDR2 FQDESV, per germline (reference sequence). This CDR3 spans 16 amino acids. The CDR3 here is CASSPTIETVIHEQYF. For the CDR3, the DNA is TGTGCCAGCAGCCCTACGATAGAGACGGTTATTCACGAGCAGTACTTC.

The rearrangement joins TRBV3-1 (or the pseudogene TRBV3-2) to TRBJ1-6; TRBD1 might be the D (6 bases). The V gene lost 1 base and the J gene lost 7 bases, with 17 bases spanning the gap. CDR3 length equals 17 residues. Germline CDR1 and CDR2: LGHDT and YNNKEL (reference sequence). The CDR3: CASSQVYRGMGNSPLHF. Written as DNA, the CDR3 is TGTGCCAGCAGCCAAGTTTATAGGGGGATGGGAAATTCACCCCTCCACTTT.

The chain uses TRBV29-1 and TRBJ2-1; 7 positions match TRBD2. The junction had 3 bases not matched to a gene; V was cut back by 7 bases and J by 0 bases. Looked up from germline, CDR1 is SQVTM and CDR2 is ANQGSEA. The CDR3 runs to 13 residues. CDR3 loop: CSGLAVSYNEQFF. The CDR3 nucleotides are TGCAGCGGTCTAGCGGTCTCCTACAATGAGCAGTTCTTC.

V usage is TRBV6-5 and J usage is TRBJ2-1, with a weak D call TRBD2 (6 bases). Germline loops: CDR1 MNHEY, CDR2 SVGAGI. This CDR3 region has 15 residues. V lost 7 bases and J lost 4, with 17 bases in between. The CDR3: CASTNGLARYNEQFF. CDR3 coding DNA: TGTGCCAGCACCAATGGGCTAGCGCGGTACAATGAGCAGTTCTTC.

The chain uses TRBV2 and TRBJ1-1; maybe TRBD1 (6 bases). The V and J ends lost 2 bases and 10 bases respectively, with 14 bases between them. The germline V gene has CDR1 SNHLY and CDR2 FYNNEI. This CDR3 contains 13 residues. The DNA of the CDR3 is TGTGCCAGCAGTGAAAGGGACACCCTAGGAGCTTTCTTT. Translated: CASSERDTLGAFF.

This clone has just one count. This chain uses TRBV18 with TRBJ2-5; no clear D gene. CDR1 is KGHSH, CDR2 LQKENI, per germline. The CDR3 has 14 amino acids. V lost 0 bases and J 3 bases, leaving 8 bases between the germline ends. CDR3: CASSPPNGEETQYF. The CDR3 DNA reads as TGTGCCAGCTCACCACCTAACGGTGAAGAGACCCAGTACTTC.

V usage is TRBV7-9 and J usage is TRBJ1-1, with no clear D. V shed 10 bases and J shed 0 bases, with 6 bases lying between them. The CDR3 is 11 residues long. The germline V gene has CDR1 SEHNR and CDR2 FQNEAQ (reference sequence). CDR3 nucleotides: TGTGCCATAGACTTGAACACTGAAGCTTTCTTT. This sequence encodes CAIDLNTEAFF. The full variable domain, completed using reference TRBV7-9 and TRBJ1-1, is DTGVSQNPRHKITKRGQNVTFRCDPISEHNRLYWYRQTLGQGPEFLTYFQNEAQLEKSRLLSDRFSAERPKGSFSTLEIQRTEQGDSAMYLCAIDLNTEAFFGQGTRLTVV.

This clone was counted only a few times. The J gene is TRBJ2-3, the V gene TRBV6-2 or TRBV6-3; 9 nucleotides match TRBD2. V shed 6 bases, J shed 2 bases, and the junction held 3 bases outside the gene matches. CDR1 is MNHEY, CDR2 SVGEGT, per germline. The length of the CDR3 is 14 residues. The CDR3 region is CASSGGGATDTQYF. The CDR3 DNA reads TGTGCCAGCAGCGGCGGGGGGGCCACAGATACGCAGTATTTT.

The chain employs TRBV6-5 and TRBJ2-7; TRBD2 matches at 7 bases. Per germline, CDR1 MNHEY and CDR2 SVGAGI. This CDR3 comprises 13 residues. V gave up 6 bases and J gave up 5 bases; unmatched junction bases: 7. CDR3 DNA: TGTGCCAGCAGCCCCGGGGGGATCGACGAGCAGTACTTC. Translation gives CASSPGGIDEQYF.

V and J are TRBV28 and TRBJ2-7, with TRBD1 matching over 10 bases. J gave up 5 bases and V 4 bases, and 5 bases lay outside the gene matches. This CDR3 is 14 amino acids long. Germline CDR1 MDHEN, CDR2 SYDVKM. CDR3 sequence (DNA): TGTGCCAGCAGTTCCGACAGGGGGCTCAACGAGCAGTACTTC. It translates to CASSSDRGLNEQYF. The variable domain in full, with the rest retrieved from reference TRBV28 and TRBJ2-7, is DVKVTQSSRYLVKRTGEKVFLECVQDMDHENMFWYRQDPGLGLRLIYFSYDVKMKEKGDIPEGYSVSREKKERFSLILESASTNQTSMYLCASSSDRGLNEQYFGPGTRLTVT.

The rearrangement links TRBV7-9 to TRBJ1-1, with 8 bases that match TRBD1. CDR1 and CDR2 (germline): SEHNR, FQNEAQ (reference sequence). With V trimmed by 1 base and J by 1 base, 8 bases remained unmatched. This CDR3 is 17 amino acids long. The CDR3 loop reads CASSLGRIGQGNTEAFF. As DNA, the CDR3 is TGTGCCAGCAGCTTAGGGAGGATTGGACAGGGGAACACTGAAGCTTTCTTT.

The V gene is TRBV27, the J gene TRBJ1-5; D remains unclear. Germline values: CDR1 MNHEY, CDR2 SMNVEV (reference sequence). The CDR3 consists of 15 residues. V shed 2 bases and J shed 1 base, with 9 bases lying between them. The CDR3 here is CASSLDPGSNQPQHF. CDR3 coding DNA: TGTGCCAGCAGTTTAGACCCTGGGAGCAATCAGCCCCAGCATTTT.

As regards this clone: A junction boundary mismatches the germline segment, possibly from a read error. The V and J genes are TRBV7-7 and TRBJ2-3; D call uncertain. The CDR3 contains 15 residues. Germline CDR1 reads SSHAT; CDR2 reads FNYEAQ (reference sequence). DNA for the CDR3: TGTGCTAGCAGCCCGGACCCGTCTAGCACAGATACGCAGTATTTT. This sequence encodes CASSPDPSSTDTQYF.

The J gene is TRBJ2-3, the V gene TRBV19; the D is unclear. Germline loops: CDR1 LNHDA, CDR2 SQIVND (reference sequence). V lost 7 bases and J 4 bases, leaving 18 bases between the germline ends. CDR3 size: 15 residues. The CDR3 reads CASTLQGIVSDTQYF. CDR3 nucleotide sequence: TGTGCCAGTACCCTACAAGGGATAGTATCAGATACGCAGTATTTT.

The chain joins TRBV15 to TRBJ2-1, with D perhaps assigned TRBD1 or TRBD2 (6 bases each). The CDR3 contains 16 residues. The V end lost 1 base, the J end lost 2 bases, and 12 bases lay between the germline ends. CDR1 and CDR2 (germline): LNHNV, YYDKDF (reference sequence). CDR3 nucleotides: TGTGCCACCAGCAGAGGGGGGGCAGTAACCTACAATGAGCAGTTCTTC. This encodes CATSRGGAVTYNEQFF.

The J gene is TRBJ1-6, the V gene TRBV6-5, with 7 bases identical to TRBD1. The CDR3 extends over 14 amino acids. V gave up 6 bases and J gave up 7 bases; unmatched junction bases: 6. Per the germline V gene, CDR1 is MNHEY and CDR2 is SVGAGI. The CDR3 spells CASSDRVGNSPLHF. CDR3 nucleotide sequence: TGTGCCAGCAGCGACAGGGTTGGGAATTCACCCCTCCACTTT.

This clone came up a few times. This rearrangement joins TRBV9 to TRBJ1-4, with a weak D call TRBD1 (5 bases). The CDR3 spans 15 residues. The V gene's germline CDR1 is SGDLS and CDR2 YYNGEE. V lost 5 bases to trimming and J lost 1 base, with 12 bases between them. In DNA form, the CDR3 reads TGTGCCAGCAGTGCTGGGGGAGGAACTAATGAAAAACTGTTTTTT. As protein: CASSAGGGTNEKLFF. Using reference TRBV9 and TRBJ1-4 for the parts outside the CDR3, the full variable domain is DSGVTQTPKHLITATGQRVTLRCSPRSGDLSVYWYQQSLDQGLQFLIQYYNGEERAKGNILERFSAQQFPDLHSELNLSSLELGDSALYFCASSAGGGTNEKLFFGSGTQLSVL.

This chain links TRBV6-5 with TRBJ1-2; D may be TRBD1 (5 bases). This CDR3 has 12 amino acids. Trimming cost V 6 bases and J 8 bases, with 13 bases left between them. CDR1 and CDR2 from the germline V gene are MNHEY and SVGAGI. CDR3 DNA: TGTGCCAGCAGGGACATCGCTTGGGGCTACACCTTC. Translating it yields CASRDIAWGYTF.

The chain couples TRBV9 to TRBJ2-2; TRBD2 matches 10 bases. J gave up 2 bases and V 4 bases, and 14 bases lay outside the gene matches. This CDR3 comprises 19 residues. Per germline, CDR1 SGDLS and CDR2 YYNGEE. As DNA, the CDR3 is TGTGCCAGCAGCCCCTGGGGCCGAGCGGGGGGGCATAACACCGGGGAGCTGTTTTTT. Translated: CASSPWGRAGGHNTGELFF.

V is TRBV6-5 and J is TRBJ2-7, with 9 positions matching TRBD2. The V and J ends lost 7 bases and 5 bases, in that order; junction bases with no gene match: 12. CDR1 is MNHEY, CDR2 SVGAGI, per germline. This CDR3 has 15 residues. The CDR3 DNA follows: TGTGCCAGCACTCGAGTGGCGGGGGGGACTGACGAGCAGTACTTC. Residues: CASTRVAGGTDEQYF.